This is a list of T cell receptor beta chains from one sample in a study of T cell responses to AZD1222 COVID-19 vaccine. Sequencing used immunoSEQ multiplex PCR; TCRdb keeps in-frame clones, though not all of them. The sample gives some 150,000 clones, 88% of which show up once; approximately 5.1% is in the top ten. The sample consisted of peripheral blood, taken 28 days after the second dose of the MenACWY control vaccine. The source of these receptors is an adult who received the MenACWY meningococcal vaccine as a control. Each CDR3 is given with its conserved first and last residue. The order of the fields is CDR3 protein, V gene, J gene.

CASCPDRTSNQPQHF	TRBV28	TRBJ1-5
CATSRAQGWGEAFF	TRBV15	TRBJ1-1
CASRTHMNTEAFF	TRBV7-9	TRBJ1-1
CASSWGQGASNSPLHF	TRBV5-1	TRBJ1-6
CASSVRATNEKLFF	TRBV5-1	TRBJ1-4
CATSDYNNYGYTF	TRBV24-1	TRBJ1-2
CASSSRQGGEKLFF	TRBV27	TRBJ1-4
CASSLAGGNTIYF	TRBV12-3/TRBV12-4	TRBJ1-3
CASSSNTGSGNQPQHF	TRBV18	TRBJ1-5
CASSAGGTGTTEKLFF	TRBV5-4	TRBJ1-4
CASGTSGLNEQFF	TRBV27	TRBJ2-1
CASSQWRGEKLFF	TRBV4-1	TRBJ1-4
CASSQIGVDQPQHF	TRBV4-2	TRBJ1-5
CASSSKDTQYF	TRBV28	TRBJ2-3
CASTQTGMNTEAFF	TRBV19	TRBJ1-1
CASSSQGIPGANVLTF	TRBV6-5	TRBJ2-6
CASSQAGARYYGYTF	TRBV3-1/TRBV3-2	TRBJ1-2
CASSFGPPTTEAFF	TRBV7-2	TRBJ1-1
CASSLEGTDTQYF	TRBV11-3	TRBJ2-3
CASSRPGGVGGYTF	TRBV19	TRBJ1-2
CASSPDSGGLQETQYF	TRBV9	TRBJ2-5
CASSQDLTASTIYF	TRBV14	TRBJ1-3
CASSPSITDTQYF	TRBV18	TRBJ2-3
CASSYSPPGHSNEQFF	TRBV6-5	TRBJ2-1
CATSRGTVYIGEQYF	TRBV15	TRBJ2-7
CASRPGQLQGYTF	TRBV6-5	TRBJ1-2
CASTPGGLSYNEQFF	TRBV27	TRBJ2-1
CASSTDRVKTQYF	TRBV5-1	TRBJ2-5
CAWGQAGNTIYF	TRBV30	TRBJ1-3
CASSNLMLRQSYNEQFF	TRBV19	TRBJ2-1
CASSLGGAGGGAGTYF	TRBV7-2	TRBJ2-7
CASSLGGPVLTSSGNTIYF	TRBV7-8	TRBJ1-3
CASSVGVVSSGNTIYF	TRBV9	TRBJ1-3